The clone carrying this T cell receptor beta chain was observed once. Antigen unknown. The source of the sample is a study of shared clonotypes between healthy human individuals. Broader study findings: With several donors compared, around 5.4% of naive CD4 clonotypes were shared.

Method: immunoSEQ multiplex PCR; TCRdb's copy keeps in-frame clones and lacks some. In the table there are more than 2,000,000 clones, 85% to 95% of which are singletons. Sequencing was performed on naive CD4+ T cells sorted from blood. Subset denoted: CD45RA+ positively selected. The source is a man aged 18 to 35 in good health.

CDR3 sequence: CASSSLTGSGRGQYF. CDR3 DNA sequence: TGTGCCAGCAGTTCCCTGACAGGGTCGGGGCGGGGGCAGTACTTC. This chain connects TRBV28 to TRBJ2-7; D possibly corresponds to TRBD1 (7 bases). Per the germline V gene, CDR1 is MDHEN and CDR2 is SYDVKM. The CDR3 contains 15 residues. V dropped 4 bases and J dropped 9 bases, with 22 bases sitting between them.